This TCR beta chain was sequenced for a study of CD8+CD57+ T cells in acquired aplastic anemia. General study points: The same twenty-nine CD8+ CDR3 sequences occurred in patients and in controls.

Worth noting for this clonotype: Antigen specificity is unknown.

Using genomic DNA as the template, TCR beta VDJ and CDR3 profiling was carried out. One entry per CDR3 protein, called by TCRdb with MiXCR from the reads. The table has 160,000 or so distinct CDR3 sequences, less than 60% seen once. Trimming removed 3 bases at V and 3 bases at J, with 14 bases between. Germline V lookup: CDR1 MGHDK, CDR2 SYGVNS. This CDR3 spans 15 amino acids. Individuals selected for sequencing had exhibited CD8+CD57+ cell expansion on flow cytometry. The chain uses TRBV25-1 and TRBJ1-2; D ambiguous. The source material was sorted CD4+, CD8+, or CD8+CD57+ T cells (not recorded which) from PBMCs. This clonotype originated in a human donor with aplastic anemia. This CDR3 reads CASSDDYPTDYGYTF. In DNA, the CDR3 is TGTGCCAGCAGTGATGATTACCCTACGGACTATGGCTACACCTTC.